The present T cell receptor (beta chain) was sequenced within a study of blood T cell repertoires in COVID-19. The method was immunoSEQ multiplex PCR; TCRdb's version includes in-frame clones alone and lacks a portion of them. The sample contains about 180,000 clones, more than 75% of which appear only once. The V and J ends lost 4 bases and 6 bases, in that order; junction bases with no gene match: 10. Germline V lookup: CDR1 MNHNY, CDR2 SVGAGI (reference sequence). The CDR3 is made up of 15 amino acids. The sample holds one count of this clone. Patients from Seattle were sampled longitudinally, starting during active infection.

Sequenced material: peripheral blood. The receptor was derived from a man in his sixties with COVID-19, enrolled during active disease. The V gene is TRBV6-6, the J gene TRBJ2-7; 9 nucleotides line up with TRBD2. CDR3 nucleotides: TGTGCCAGCAGTTTATCGGGACTAGCTACGGGCGAGCAGTACTTC. Translated: CASSLSGLATGEQYF.